This T cell receptor (beta chain) originates from a study of shared clonotypes between healthy human individuals (dated by TCRdb to 2020 to 2022). As for the study more broadly: Two women and a few men aged 18 to 49 years were included in the cohort. For each donor, CD4 naive and CD4 memory were each given three plates, CD8 naive was given two plates, and CD8 memory was given one plate. To estimate repertoire size and how much clonotype sharing occurs between individuals, the study deeply sequenced the blood TCR repertoires of five healthy adults. To increase sequencing depth and limit assay-specific biases, TCR repertoire library preparation and sequencing were carried out by different laboratories using diverse techniques. Between about 0.94 and 8.9 billion PBMCs per donor were obtained by leukapheresis. Study-level results and caveats: The small number of donors limited the genetic and exposure-history diversity represented. Incomplete sequencing was indicated by rarefaction of sorted-subset datasets, despite the large sequencing depth. Sharing across several donors was observed for approximately 5% of naive CD4, less than 4% of naive CD8, 2% to 2.5% of memory CD4, and about 0.39% of memory CD8 clonotypes. Clonotypes shared by all four sorted-subset donors showed higher generation probabilities than non-shared clonotypes. Naive subsets generally had larger estimated clonotype richness than memory subsets. Sampling was limited to blood, and TCR repertoires in tissue likely differ from TCR repertoires in blood. Pairwise subsampling indicated that sequencing depth was expected to affect the degree of clonotype sharing among donors.

TCR CDR3 regions were amplified from genomic DNA by multiplex PCR using the deep immunoSEQ assay. Extracted genomic DNA from each cell subset was spread evenly across all wells of several immunoSEQ 96-well plates, with each plate serving as a replicate. For sorted subsets, each replicate PCR was loaded with roughly 200 ng genomic DNA, equivalent to 30,000 or so T cell genomes. Purified libraries were quantified with a Qubit 3.0 fluorometer, sized on a Bioanalyzer 2100, and re-quantified with the KAPA Library Quantification kit. Each immunoSEQ 96-well plate was sequenced on its own single-read 150-cycle Illumina NextSeq 550 flow cell. As for how the authors treated the data: The immunoSEQ output contained only junctional sequences without quality scores, so filtering could not match that applied to full-length reads. Sequences were annotated with PyIR, a Python wrapper for IgBLAST v1.9, and V/J genes and CDR3 were assigned using IMGT germline references. Any read was removed if the V/J assignment was weak (E-value above 1e-6), the CDR3 was missing, or the read contained stop codons, out-of-frame junctions, or ambiguous translated residues. V3J clonotypes were defined as sequences sharing an identical inferred V gene, J gene, and CDR3 amino acid sequence. Percentage overlap between repertoires was calculated by dividing the number of shared unique clonotypes by the size of the smaller repertoire. Repertoire richness was assessed with RTK rarefaction, the Chao1 estimator, and Recon v2.1 estimates of unobserved clonotypes. OLGA was used to compute generation probabilities for all TCRbeta clonotypes that the gDNA method yielded from a handful of donors. The source is immuneACCESS, and TCRdb retained only in-frame sequences with V and J called. Part of the clones is not carried over; for the studies checked, unresolved V genes explain less than half of this, and the remainder is unexplained. The DNA gave D and trimming, while V, J and clone size come from that table. The sample data list 2 million to 2.5 million clones, and roughly 91% of these were observed just once. 1.5% to 2% of the sample lies in the top ten.

CD8 naive samples consisted of CD45RO-negative cells that were positively selected for CCR7, yielding a CD45RA+CCR7+ population without TemRA cells. Donors were healthy HIV-negative adults with no recently reported acute infections or vaccinations. Only Caucasian adults living in Nashville, Tennessee, USA were represented among the donors. Blood was collected by leukapheresis, and PBMCs were isolated by Ficoll-Histopaque density gradient centrifugation and then cryopreserved in liquid nitrogen vapor phase. Analytical flow cytometry was used to check the purity and quantity of each magnetically sorted T cell population. From each sorted fraction, genomic DNA was isolated and quantified by UV absorbance on a Nanodrop 2000c. With respect to this clone: Which antigen it targets is not known. Base quality data are lacking; no much larger clone is found one base away.

This receptor was obtained from a man younger than 35 in good health. Some clones in this sample may be carry-over from other donors' samples. Input material: naive CD8+ T cells from PBMCs. Interpreted using the paper, the cell subset or site label stands for: CD45RA+CCR7+.

The CDR3 in this case is CASSPLWSEKEAFF. The sequenced DNA: TGTGCCAGCAGTCCCTTATGGTCGGAAAAAGAAGCTTTCTTT. Recombination connected TRBV27 to TRBJ1-1, with the D gene not clear enough to name. From the germline V gene (reference sequence), CDR1 is MNHEY and CDR2 is SMNVEV. Spanning cysteine to phenylalanine, the CDR3 consists of 14 amino acids. The only DNA kept is the CDR3, 42 bases in frame from the first base. The junction carries 18 bases between V and J, which are trimmed by 5 bases and 8 bases respectively.